What follows is one T cell receptor (beta chain) and its context. The antigen is not known. This specimen belongs to a study of regulatory T cells in long-lasting Graves disease. Study outcomes and limitations: Clonotypes that were public and shared totalled 2,500 to 3,000 in persistent patients versus 966 in new patients.

Described time point: newly diagnosed GD, antithyroid drugs for less than 3 months. RNA extracted from PBMCs served as the sequencing template. CDR1 and CDR2 from the germline V gene are MNHEY and SVGEGT. The J segment lost 4 bases and the V segment lost 5 bases, leaving 5 bases of the junction unmatched. This CDR3 comprises 15 residues. Researchers made TCR beta libraries by using iRepertoire HTBI primers and running Arm-PCR on CDR3 regions. One entry per CDR3 protein results from TCRdb running MiXCR on the multiplex PCR reads. The repertoire holds approximately 480,000 distinct CDR3 sequences, with about 17% as singletons. These data were also reused for a study on T cells in Graves' hyperthyroidism and ophthalmopathy.

The chain has TRBV6-2 or TRBV6-3 and TRBJ2-1; 10 positions match TRBD1. This clonotype was obtained from a man aged 35-49 years with Graves disease. Material: peripheral blood mononuclear cells (PBMCs), obtained at new diagnosis, from a patient treated with antithyroid drugs. Written as DNA, the CDR3 is TGTGCCAGCAGTCAGAGGGACAGGGGATACAATGAGCAGTTCTTC. It specifies CASSQRDRGYNEQFF.